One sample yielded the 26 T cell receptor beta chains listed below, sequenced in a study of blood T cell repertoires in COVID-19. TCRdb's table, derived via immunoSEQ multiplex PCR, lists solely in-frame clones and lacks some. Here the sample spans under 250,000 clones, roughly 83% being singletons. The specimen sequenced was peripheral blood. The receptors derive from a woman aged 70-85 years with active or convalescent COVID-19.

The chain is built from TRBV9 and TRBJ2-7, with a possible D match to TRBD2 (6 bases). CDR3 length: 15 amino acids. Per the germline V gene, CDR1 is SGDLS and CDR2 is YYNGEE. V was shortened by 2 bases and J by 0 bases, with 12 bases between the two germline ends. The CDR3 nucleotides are TGTGCCAGCAGCGTTTGGGACTGGAGCTCCTACGAGCAGTACTTC. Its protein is CASSVWDWSSYEQYF.

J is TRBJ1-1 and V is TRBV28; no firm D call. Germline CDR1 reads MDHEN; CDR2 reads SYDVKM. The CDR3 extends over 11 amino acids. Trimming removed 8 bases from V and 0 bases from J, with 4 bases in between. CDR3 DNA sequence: TGTGCCAGCCAAATGAACACTGAAGCTTTCTTT. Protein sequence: CASQMNTEAFF.

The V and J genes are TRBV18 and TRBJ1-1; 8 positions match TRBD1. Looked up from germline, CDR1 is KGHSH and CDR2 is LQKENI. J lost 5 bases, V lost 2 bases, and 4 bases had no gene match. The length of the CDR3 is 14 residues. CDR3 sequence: CASSPSGGVTEAFF. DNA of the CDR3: TGTGCCAGCTCACCATCAGGGGGCGTGACTGAAGCTTTCTTT.

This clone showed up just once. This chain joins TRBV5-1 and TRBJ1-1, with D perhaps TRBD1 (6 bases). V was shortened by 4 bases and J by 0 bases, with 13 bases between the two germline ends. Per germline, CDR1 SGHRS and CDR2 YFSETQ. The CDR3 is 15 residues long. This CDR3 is CASSLDGQLNTEAFF. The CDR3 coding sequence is TGCGCCAGCAGCCTTGACGGACAGCTGAACACTGAAGCTTTCTTT.

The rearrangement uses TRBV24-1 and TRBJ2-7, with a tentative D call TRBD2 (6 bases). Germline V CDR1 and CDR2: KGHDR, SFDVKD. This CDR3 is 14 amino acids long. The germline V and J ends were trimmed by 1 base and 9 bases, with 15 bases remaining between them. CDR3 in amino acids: CATSDFSGLRGQYF. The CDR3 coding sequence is TGTGCCACCAGTGATTTTTCAGGACTACGAGGGCAGTACTTC.

For the CDR3, the DNA is TGTGCCAGCAGTCCCGGGACAGCGAACACCGGGGAGCTGTTTTTT. It yields the protein CASSPGTANTGELFF. This rearrangement joins TRBV6-6 to TRBJ2-2; the match to TRBD1 covers 7 bases. This CDR3 has 15 amino acids. CDR1 is MNHNY and CDR2 is SVGAGI in the germline V gene (reference sequence). Germline trimming cut 5 bases from V and 0 bases from J; bases unmatched to any gene: 3.

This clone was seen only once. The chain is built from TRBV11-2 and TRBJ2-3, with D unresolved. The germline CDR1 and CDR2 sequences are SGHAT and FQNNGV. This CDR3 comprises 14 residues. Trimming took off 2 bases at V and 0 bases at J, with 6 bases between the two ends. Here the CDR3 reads CASSLLQSTDTQYF. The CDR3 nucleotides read TGTGCCAGCAGCTTATTACAGAGCACAGATACGCAGTATTTT. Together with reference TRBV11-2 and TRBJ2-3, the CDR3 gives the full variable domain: EAGVAQSPRYKIIEKRQSVAFWCNPISGHATLYWYQQILGQGPKLLIQFQNNGVVDDSQLPKDRFSAERLKGVDSTLKIQPAKLEDSAVYLCASSLLQSTDTQYFGPGTRLTVL.

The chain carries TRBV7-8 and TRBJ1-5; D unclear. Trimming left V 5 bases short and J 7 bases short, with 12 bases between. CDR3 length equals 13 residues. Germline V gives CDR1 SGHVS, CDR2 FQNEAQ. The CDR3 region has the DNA TGTGCCAGCAGCGAAACGAGGGAACAGCCCCAGCATTTT. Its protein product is CASSETREQPQHF.

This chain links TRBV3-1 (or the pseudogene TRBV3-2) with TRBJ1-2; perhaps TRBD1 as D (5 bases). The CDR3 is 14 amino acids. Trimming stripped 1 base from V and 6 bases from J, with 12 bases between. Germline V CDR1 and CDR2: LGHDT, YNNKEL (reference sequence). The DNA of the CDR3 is TGTGCCAGCAGCCAAGCAGGGCTCGGCGATGGCTACACCTTC. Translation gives CASSQAGLGDGYTF.

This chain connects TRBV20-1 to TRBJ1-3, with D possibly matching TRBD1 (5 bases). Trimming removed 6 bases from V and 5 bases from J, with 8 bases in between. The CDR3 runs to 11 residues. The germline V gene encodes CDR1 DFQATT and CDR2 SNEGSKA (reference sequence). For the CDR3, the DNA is TGCAGTGCCCGGACACGAAACACCATATATTTT. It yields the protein CSARTRNTIYF.

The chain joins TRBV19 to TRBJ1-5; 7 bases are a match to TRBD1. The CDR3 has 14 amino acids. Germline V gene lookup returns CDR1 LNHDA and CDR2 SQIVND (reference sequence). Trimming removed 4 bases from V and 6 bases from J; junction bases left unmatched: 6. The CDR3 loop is CASSKNRGGQPQHF. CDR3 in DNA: TGTGCCAGTAGTAAAAACAGGGGTGGTCAGCCCCAGCATTTT.

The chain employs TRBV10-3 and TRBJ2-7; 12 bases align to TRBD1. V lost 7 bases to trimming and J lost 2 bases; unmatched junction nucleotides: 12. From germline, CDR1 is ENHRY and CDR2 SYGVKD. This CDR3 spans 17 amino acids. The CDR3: CAINSGQGAGGTYEQYF. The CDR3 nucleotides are TGTGCCATCAATTCGGGACAGGGGGCAGGAGGGACCTACGAGCAGTACTTC.

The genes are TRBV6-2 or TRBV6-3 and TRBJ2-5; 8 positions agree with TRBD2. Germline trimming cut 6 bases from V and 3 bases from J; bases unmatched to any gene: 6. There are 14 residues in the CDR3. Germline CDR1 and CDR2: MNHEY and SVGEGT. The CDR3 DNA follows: TGTGCCAGCAGCCCCGGAGCGGGGGAAGAGACCCAGTACTTC. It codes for CASSPGAGEETQYF.

The CDR3 reads CASSVPGTGVMNQPQHF. Here the CDR3 DNA reads TGTGCCAGTAGTGTCCCCGGGACAGGGGTCATGAATCAGCCCCAGCATTTT. The chain has TRBV19 and TRBJ1-5, with 10 bases that match TRBD1. J was trimmed by 4 bases and V by 5 bases; bases with no gene match: 11. Looked up from germline, CDR1 is LNHDA and CDR2 is SQIVND (reference sequence). The CDR3 is 17 residues long.

The CDR3 region has the DNA TGTGCCAGCGGCCACCAAGCAGATACGCAGTATTTT. Translated, it gives CASGHQADTQYF. The chain couples TRBV6-6 to TRBJ2-3; D call uncertain. The germline gives CDR1 MNHNY, CDR2 SVGAGI (reference sequence). The CDR3 is made up of 12 amino acids. The V gene lost 8 bases and the J gene lost 4 bases, with 10 bases spanning the gap.

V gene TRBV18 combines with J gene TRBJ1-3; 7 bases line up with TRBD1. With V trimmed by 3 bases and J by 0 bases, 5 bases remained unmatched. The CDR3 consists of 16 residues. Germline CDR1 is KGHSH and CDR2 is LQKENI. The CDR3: CASSPSGQSSGNTIYF. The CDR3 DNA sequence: TGTGCCAGCTCACCCTCGGGACAGAGCTCTGGAAACACCATATATTTT. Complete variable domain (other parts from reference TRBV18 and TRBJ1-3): NAGVMQNPRHLVRRRGQEARLRCSPMKGHSHVYWYRQLPEEGLKFMVYLQKENIIDESGMPKERFSAEFPKEGPSILRIQQVVRGDSAAYFCASSPSGQSSGNTIYFGEGSWLTVV.

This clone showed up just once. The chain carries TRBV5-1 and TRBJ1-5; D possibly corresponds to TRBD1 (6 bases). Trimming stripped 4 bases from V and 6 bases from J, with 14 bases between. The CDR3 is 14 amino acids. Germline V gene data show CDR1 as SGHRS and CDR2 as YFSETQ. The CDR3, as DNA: TGCGCCAGCAGCCCGGGGGGCTTCAGTCAGCCCCAGCATTTT. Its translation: CASSPGGFSQPQHF.

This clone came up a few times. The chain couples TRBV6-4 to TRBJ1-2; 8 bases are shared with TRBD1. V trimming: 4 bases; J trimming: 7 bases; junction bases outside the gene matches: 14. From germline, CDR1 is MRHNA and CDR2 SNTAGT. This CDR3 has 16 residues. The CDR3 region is CASSAYPGQGEGGYTF. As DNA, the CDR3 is TGTGCCAGCAGTGCCTACCCTGGACAGGGAGAAGGTGGCTACACCTTC.

The CDR3 nucleotides read TGTGCCAGCAGTTGGATAGCGGGAGAGGGTGAGCAGTTCTTC. This gives the protein CASSWIAGEGEQFF. This chain uses TRBV6-5 with TRBJ2-1, with TRBD2 matching 9 bases. CDR3 size: 14 residues. V trimming: 4 bases; J trimming: 9 bases; junction bases outside the gene matches: 7. The V gene's germline CDR1 is MNHEY and CDR2 SVGAGI.

CDR3 DNA: TGTGCCAGCAGCATGACGGGACAGTTCAATCAGCCCCAGCATTTT. It yields the protein CASSMTGQFNQPQHF. V and J are TRBV9 and TRBJ1-5; 7 bases line up with TRBD1. The CDR3 totals 15 residues. J was trimmed by 3 bases and V by 4 bases; bases with no gene match: 7. Germline assignment: CDR1 SGDLS and CDR2 YYNGEE.

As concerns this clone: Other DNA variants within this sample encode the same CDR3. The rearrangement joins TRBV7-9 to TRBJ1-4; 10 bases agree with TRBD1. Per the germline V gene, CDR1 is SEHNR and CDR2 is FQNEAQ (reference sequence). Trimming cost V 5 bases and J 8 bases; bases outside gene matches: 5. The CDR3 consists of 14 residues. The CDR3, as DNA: TGTGCCAGCAGCCTGCGGACAGGGGGGGAAAAACTGTTTTTT. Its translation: CASSLRTGGEKLFF.

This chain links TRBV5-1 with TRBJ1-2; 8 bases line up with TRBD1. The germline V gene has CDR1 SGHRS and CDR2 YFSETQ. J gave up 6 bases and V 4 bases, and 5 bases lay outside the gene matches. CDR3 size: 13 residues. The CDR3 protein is CASSPGQGNGYTF. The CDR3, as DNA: TGCGCCAGCAGCCCAGGACAGGGAAATGGCTACACCTTC.

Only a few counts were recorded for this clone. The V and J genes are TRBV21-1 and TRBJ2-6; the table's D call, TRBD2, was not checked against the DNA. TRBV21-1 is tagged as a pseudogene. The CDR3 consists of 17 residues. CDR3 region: CASSTKLAGSGANVLTF. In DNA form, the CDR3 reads TGTGCCAGCAGCACAAAACTAGCAGGGTCTGGGGCCAACGTCCTGACTTTC.

The CDR3 nucleotides are TGTGCCTGGAGCCGTGGACAGGGGAATCAGCCCCAGCATTTT. It is translated as CAWSRGQGNQPQHF. This rearrangement joins TRBV30 to TRBJ1-5; 9 positions agree with TRBD1. Trimming cost V 3 bases and J 4 bases; bases outside gene matches: 4. Germline values: CDR1 GTSNPN, CDR2 SVGIG (reference sequence). The CDR3 spans 14 residues.

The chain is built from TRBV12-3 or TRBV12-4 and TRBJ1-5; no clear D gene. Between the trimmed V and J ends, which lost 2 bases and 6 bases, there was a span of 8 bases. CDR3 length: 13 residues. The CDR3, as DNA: TGTGCCAGCAGTTTATCGGGGATTCAGCCCCAGCATTTT. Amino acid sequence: CASSLSGIQPQHF.

The CDR3 coding sequence is TGTGCCAGCAGCTCCGAGAGAATCTATGGCTACACCTTC. Protein: CASSSERIYGYTF. The rearrangement links TRBV7-2 to TRBJ1-2; no definite D call. From germline, CDR1 is SGHTA and CDR2 FQGNSA. Trimming shortened V by 4 bases and J by 4 bases, and 10 bases separated the two germline ends. This CDR3 is built from 13 residues.